This TCR beta chain was captured by sequencing in a study of cytotoxic CD8 clonotypes in ibrutinib-treated CLL. Overall study results and limits: Measured clonality at baseline was greater than in age-matched healthy donors and tracked with circulating CD8+ T-cell counts.

The CDR3 sequence is 14 residues long. After removal of 4 bases from V and 9 bases from J, the junction contained 9 bases not matched to a gene. Germline V gives CDR1 SGHTA, CDR2 FQGNSA. This clone was recorded a few times. Its matching antigen is unknown. Libraries were prepared by immunoSEQ multiplex PCR; TCRdb keeps only in-frame clonotypes and omits some of them. Of some 200,000 clones in the sample, about two thirds were seen once. The source of this sequence is a human donor with chronic lymphocytic leukemia. Source: PBMCs, taken after 24 months of ibrutinib treatment. This sequence joins TRBV7-2 and TRBJ1-5, with TRBD1 matching over 7 bases. The CDR3 sequence is CASSSRQGLGPQHF. CDR3 nucleotide sequence: TGTGCCAGCAGCTCCCGACAGGGCCTGGGGCCCCAGCATTTT.